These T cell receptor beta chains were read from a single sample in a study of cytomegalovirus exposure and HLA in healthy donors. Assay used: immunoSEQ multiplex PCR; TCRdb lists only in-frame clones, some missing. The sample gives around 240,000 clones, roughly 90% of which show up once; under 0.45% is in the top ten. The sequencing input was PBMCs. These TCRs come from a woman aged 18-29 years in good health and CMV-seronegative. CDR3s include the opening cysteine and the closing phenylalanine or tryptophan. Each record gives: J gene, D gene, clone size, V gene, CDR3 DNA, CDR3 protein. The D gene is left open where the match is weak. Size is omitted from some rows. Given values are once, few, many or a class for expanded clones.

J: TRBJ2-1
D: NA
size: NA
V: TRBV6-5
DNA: TGTGCCAGCAGTCCCTCCGGGACTTACAATGAGCAGTTCTTC
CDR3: CASSPSGTYNEQFF

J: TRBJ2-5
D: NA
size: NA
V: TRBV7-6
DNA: TGTGCCAGCACCACACTTGGGGCACAAGAGACCCAGTACTTC
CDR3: CASTTLGAQETQYF

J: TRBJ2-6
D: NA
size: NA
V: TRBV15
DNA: TGTGCCACCAGCAGAGACGGGGTGTCGGGGGCCAACGTCCTGACTTTC
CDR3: CATSRDGVSGANVLTF

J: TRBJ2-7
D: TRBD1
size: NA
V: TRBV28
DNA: TGTGCCAGCAGCCTGACAGGGTTTTCCTACGAGCAGTACTTC
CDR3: CASSLTGFSYEQYF

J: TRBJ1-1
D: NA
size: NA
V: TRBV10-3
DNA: TGTGCCATCAGTGGGATTCGTGGCGGAATGAACACTGAAGCTTTCTTT
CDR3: CAISGIRGGMNTEAFF

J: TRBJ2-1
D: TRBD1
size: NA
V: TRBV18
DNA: TGTGCCAGCTCACCACCCCAGGGGGAAAACAATGAGCAGTTCTTC
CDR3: CASSPPQGENNEQFF

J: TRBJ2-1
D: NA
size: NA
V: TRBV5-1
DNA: TGCGCCAGCAGCTACACAGGGTATAACGAGCAGTTCTTC
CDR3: CASSYTGYNEQFF

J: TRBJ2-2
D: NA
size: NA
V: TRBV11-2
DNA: TGTGCCAGCAGCTCGGGGGCGAACACCGGGGAGCTGTTTTTT
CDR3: CASSSGANTGELFF

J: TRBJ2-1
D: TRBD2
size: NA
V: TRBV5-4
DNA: TGTGCCAGCAGCTTGGGGCTAGCGGGGGCTGGGGACAATGAGCAGTTCTTC
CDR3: CASSLGLAGAGDNEQFF

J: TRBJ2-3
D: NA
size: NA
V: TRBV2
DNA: TGTGCCAGCAGTGAGTTGCGCCCGTCTAGCACAGATACGCAGTATTTT
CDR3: CASSELRPSSTDTQYF

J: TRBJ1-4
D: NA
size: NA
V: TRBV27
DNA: TGTGCCAGCAGTTTGAAACAGGTGGGGGGGAAACTGTTTTTT
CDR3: CASSLKQVGGKLFF

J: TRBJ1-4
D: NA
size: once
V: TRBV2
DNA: TGTGCCAGCAGTGAACAGGGGAGTGAAAAACTGTTTTTT
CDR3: CASSEQGSEKLFF

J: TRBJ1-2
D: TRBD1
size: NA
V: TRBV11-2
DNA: TGTGCCAGCTTAGGACAGGGTGGCTACACCTTC
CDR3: CASLGQGGYTF

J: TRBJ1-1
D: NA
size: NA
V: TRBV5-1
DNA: TGCGCCAGCAGCTTGGCCCGTTGGAAGGACAAAACCCCCAATGAAGCTTTCTTT
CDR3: CASSLARWKDKTPNEAFF

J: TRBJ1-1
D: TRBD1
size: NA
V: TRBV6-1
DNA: TGTGCCAGCAGTGTCCCGGGACAGCCCAACACTGAAGCTTTCTTT
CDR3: CASSVPGQPNTEAFF

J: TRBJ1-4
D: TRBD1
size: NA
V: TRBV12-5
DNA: TGTGCTAGTGGGGACAGGGGATGGACTAATGAAAAACTGTTTTTT
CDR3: CASGDRGWTNEKLFF